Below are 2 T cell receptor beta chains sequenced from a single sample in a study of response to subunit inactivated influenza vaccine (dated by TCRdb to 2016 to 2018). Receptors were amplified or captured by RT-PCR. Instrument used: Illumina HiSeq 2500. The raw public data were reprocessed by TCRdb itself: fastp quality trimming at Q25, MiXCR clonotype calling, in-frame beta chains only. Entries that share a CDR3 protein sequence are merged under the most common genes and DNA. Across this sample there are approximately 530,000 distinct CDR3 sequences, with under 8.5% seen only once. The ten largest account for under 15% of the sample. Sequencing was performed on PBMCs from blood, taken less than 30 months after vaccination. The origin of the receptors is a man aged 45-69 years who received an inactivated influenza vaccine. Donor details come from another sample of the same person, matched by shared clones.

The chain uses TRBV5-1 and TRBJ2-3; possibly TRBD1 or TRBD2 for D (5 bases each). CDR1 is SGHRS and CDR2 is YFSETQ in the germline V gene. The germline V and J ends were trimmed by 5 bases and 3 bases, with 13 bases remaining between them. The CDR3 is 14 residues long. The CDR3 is CASRGDERTDTQYF. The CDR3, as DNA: TGCGCCAGCAGGGGGGACGAGAGGACAGATACGCAGTATTTT.

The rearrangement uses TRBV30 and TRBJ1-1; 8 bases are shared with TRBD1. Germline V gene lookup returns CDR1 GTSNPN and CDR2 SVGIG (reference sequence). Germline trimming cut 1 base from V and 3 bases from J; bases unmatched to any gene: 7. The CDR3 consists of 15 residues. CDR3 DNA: TGTGCCTGGAGTGCCCCGCGGACAGGGCACACTGAAGCTTTCTTT. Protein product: CAWSAPRTGHTEAFF.